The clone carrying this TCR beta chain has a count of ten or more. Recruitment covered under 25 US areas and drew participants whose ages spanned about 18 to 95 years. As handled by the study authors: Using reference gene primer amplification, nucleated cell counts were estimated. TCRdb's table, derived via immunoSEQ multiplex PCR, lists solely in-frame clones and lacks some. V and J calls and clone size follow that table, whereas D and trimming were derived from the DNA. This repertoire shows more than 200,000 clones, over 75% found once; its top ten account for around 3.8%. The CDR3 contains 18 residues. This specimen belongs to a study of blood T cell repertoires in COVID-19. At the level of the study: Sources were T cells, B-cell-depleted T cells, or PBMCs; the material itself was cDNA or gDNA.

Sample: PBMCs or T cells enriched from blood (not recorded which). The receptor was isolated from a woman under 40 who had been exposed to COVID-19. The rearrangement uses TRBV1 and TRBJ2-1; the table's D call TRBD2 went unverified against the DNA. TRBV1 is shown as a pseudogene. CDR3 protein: CTSSQVPSGVSSYNEQFF. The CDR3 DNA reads TGCACCAGCAGCCAAGTCCCTAGCGGGGTTAGCTCCTACAATGAGCAGTTCTTC.